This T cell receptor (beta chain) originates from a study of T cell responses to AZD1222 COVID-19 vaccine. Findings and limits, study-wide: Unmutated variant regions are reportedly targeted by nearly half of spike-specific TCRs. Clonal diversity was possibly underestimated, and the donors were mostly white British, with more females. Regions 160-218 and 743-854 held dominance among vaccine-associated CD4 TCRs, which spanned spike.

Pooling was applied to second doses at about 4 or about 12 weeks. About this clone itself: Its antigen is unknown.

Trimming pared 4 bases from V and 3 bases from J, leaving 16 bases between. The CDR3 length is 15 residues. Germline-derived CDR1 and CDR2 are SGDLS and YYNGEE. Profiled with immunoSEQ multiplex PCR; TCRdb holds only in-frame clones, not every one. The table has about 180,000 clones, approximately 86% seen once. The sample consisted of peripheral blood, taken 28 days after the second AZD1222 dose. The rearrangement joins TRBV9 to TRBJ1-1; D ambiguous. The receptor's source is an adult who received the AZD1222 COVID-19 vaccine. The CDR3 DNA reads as TGTGCCAGCAGCCCAAGTGATGGGAGGTACACTGAAGCTTTCTTT. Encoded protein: CASSPSDGRYTEAFF.